This T cell receptor beta chain was sequenced for a study of OX40 agonist ivuxolimab in advanced cancers. Notes on the study in general: Dose levels from 0.1 to 3.0 mg/kg saw CD4+ and CD8+ blood T cells expand clonally by week 6.

Clones were sequenced by immunoSEQ multiplex PCR, and TCRdb holds only the in-frame ones, with some missing. Of under 85,000 clones in the sample, more than 75% were seen once. This clone has a handful of counts. No antigen is known for it. V trimming: 5 bases; J trimming: 7 bases; junction bases outside the gene matches: 6. This CDR3 is 15 amino acids long. Per the germline V gene, CDR1 is ENHRY and CDR2 is SYGVKD. Source: CD4+ or CD8+ T cells sorted from blood, taken in a trial of the OX40 agonist ivuxolimab. The chain employs TRBV10-3 and TRBJ1-6; 9 nucleotides agree with TRBD1. The origin of this receptor is an adult with an advanced solid tumor such as melanoma, head and neck, liver or kidney cancer. The CDR3 nucleotides read TGTGCCATCAGTACAACAGGGGGCGACAATTCACCCCTCCACTTT. As protein: CAISTTGGDNSPLHF.